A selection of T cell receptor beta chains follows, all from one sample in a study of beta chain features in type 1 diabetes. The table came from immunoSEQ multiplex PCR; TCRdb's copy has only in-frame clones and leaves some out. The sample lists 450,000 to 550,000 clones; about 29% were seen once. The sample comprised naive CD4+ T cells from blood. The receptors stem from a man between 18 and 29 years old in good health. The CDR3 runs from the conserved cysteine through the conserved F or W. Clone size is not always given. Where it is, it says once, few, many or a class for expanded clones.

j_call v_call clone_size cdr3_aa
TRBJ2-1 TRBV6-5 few CASSTGQGAYNEQFF
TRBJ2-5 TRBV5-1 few CASSFRPTQETQYF
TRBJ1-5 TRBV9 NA CASSGQGTSNQPQHF
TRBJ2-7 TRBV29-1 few CSVQSGNYEQYF
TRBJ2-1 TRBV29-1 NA CSVGEVYNEQFF
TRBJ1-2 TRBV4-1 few CASSQAQGADYGYTF
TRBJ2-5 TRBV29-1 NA CSAVTSWETQYF
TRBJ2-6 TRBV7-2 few CASSPDSPSGANVLTF
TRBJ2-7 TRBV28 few CASSLDGRYSYEQYF
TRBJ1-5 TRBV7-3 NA CASSSAGNSNQPQHF
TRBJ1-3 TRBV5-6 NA CASSLFHGTGLGNTIYF
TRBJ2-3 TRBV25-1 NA CASSEWEGTDTQYF
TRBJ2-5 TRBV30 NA CAWTPPSGTQYF